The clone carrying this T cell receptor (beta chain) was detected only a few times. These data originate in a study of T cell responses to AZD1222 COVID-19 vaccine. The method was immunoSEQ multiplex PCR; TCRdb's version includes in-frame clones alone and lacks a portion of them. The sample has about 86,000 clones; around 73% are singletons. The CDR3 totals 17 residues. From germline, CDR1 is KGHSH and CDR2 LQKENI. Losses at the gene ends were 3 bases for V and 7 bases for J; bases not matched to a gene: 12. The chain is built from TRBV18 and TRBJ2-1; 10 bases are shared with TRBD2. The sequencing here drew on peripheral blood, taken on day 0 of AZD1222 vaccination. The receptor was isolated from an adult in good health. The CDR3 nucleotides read TGTGCCAGCTCACCTTTCTCTAACAGCGGGAGGGGGAATGAGCAGTTCTTC. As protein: CASSPFSNSGRGNEQFF.